This T cell receptor (beta chain) is drawn from a study of blood T cell repertoires in COVID-19. Per the study methods: The assay estimated nucleated cells by amplifying reference gene primers. TCRdb keeps only in-frame clones here, not all; method: immunoSEQ multiplex PCR. Clonal size and the V and J genes are those of that table, whereas D and trimming came from the DNA. This repertoire shows around 300,000 clones, more than 80% found once; its top ten account for 2% to 3%. V was clipped by 4 bases and J by 13 bases; unmatched bases: 8. Germline CDR1 LNHDA, CDR2 SQIVND (reference sequence). The CDR3 spans 15 residues. Participant-given clinical history determined each cohort assignment. Cohort 3 donors were reported recovered after two negative PCRs, clearance, or symptom resolution.

The sequenced material came from PBMCs or T cells enriched from blood (not recorded which). The chain uses TRBV19 and TRBJ2-1, with 15 bases fitting TRBD2. This sequence originates from a woman younger than 30 who had recovered from COVID-19. Here the CDR3 reads CASSRGLAGGPDQFF. The CDR3 coding sequence is TGTGCCAGTAGTAGAGGACTAGCGGGGGGGCCTGACCAGTTCTTC.